The rows below give T cell receptor beta chains drawn from one sample of a study of T cell changes during pregnancy in multiple sclerosis. Sequenced by immunoSEQ multiplex PCR; TCRdb stores in-frame clones only, minus some. The profile covers more than 85,000 clones, with roughly 93% appearing a single time and about 0.9% taken by the ten largest. The specimen comprised peripheral blood, sampled before pregnancy. All receptors come from a female donor with multiple sclerosis, enrolled in a pregnancy study. CDR3s include the opening cysteine and the closing phenylalanine or tryptophan. Fields, in order: clone size, D gene, J gene, V gene, CDR3 DNA, CDR3 protein. A D gene is named only where the DNA matches it firmly. Size tells how often a clone was seen (once, few, many) or the class of an expanded clone, and some rows leave it out.

clone_size: NA; d_call: NA; j_call: TRBJ2-3; v_call: TRBV25-1; cdr3_nt: TGTGCCAGCAGTGAATCCCCCTGGAGGGTAGGGGACACAGATACGCAGTATTTT; cdr3_aa: CASSESPWRVGDTDTQYF
clone_size: NA; d_call: NA; j_call: TRBJ1-4; v_call: TRBV25-1; cdr3_nt: TGTGCCAGCAGTCCGCCAGGGGAAAAACTGTTTTTT; cdr3_aa: CASSPPGEKLFF
clone_size: NA; d_call: NA; j_call: TRBJ1-5; v_call: TRBV5-6; cdr3_nt: TGTGCCAGCAGCTTGGTGGGGAGACCCGATCAGCCCCAGCATTTT; cdr3_aa: CASSLVGRPDQPQHF
clone_size: NA; d_call: NA; j_call: TRBJ1-5; v_call: TRBV28; cdr3_nt: TGTGCCAGCAGTCCCAGGGATAGCAATCAGCCCCAGCATTTT; cdr3_aa: CASSPRDSNQPQHF
clone_size: NA; d_call: TRBD1; j_call: TRBJ2-7; v_call: TRBV19; cdr3_nt: TGTGCCAGTAGCCAGGGACAGGGGTTCTACGAGCAGTACTTC; cdr3_aa: CASSQGQGFYEQYF
clone_size: once; d_call: NA; j_call: TRBJ2-3; v_call: TRBV7-8; cdr3_nt: TGTGCCAGCAGGCGGGACTCCAACACAGATACGCAGTATTTT; cdr3_aa: CASRRDSNTDTQYF
clone_size: NA; d_call: TRBD1; j_call: TRBJ2-2; v_call: TRBV9; cdr3_nt: TGTGCCAGCAGCGTCGGCAGGGGGCCTGAGAACACCGGGGAGCTGTTTTTT; cdr3_aa: CASSVGRGPENTGELFF
clone_size: NA; d_call: TRBD1; j_call: TRBJ1-1; v_call: TRBV6-1; cdr3_nt: TGTGCCAGCAGTCCCCTTTGGGACAGGAGGTCTGAAGCTTTCTTT; cdr3_aa: CASSPLWDRRSEAFF
clone_size: NA; d_call: TRBD2; j_call: TRBJ2-1; v_call: TRBV5-1; cdr3_nt: TGCGCCAGCAGCTCAAGGACTAGCGGGAGTGGGGAGCAGTTCTTC; cdr3_aa: CASSSRTSGSGEQFF
clone_size: NA; d_call: TRBD1; j_call: TRBJ2-7; v_call: TRBV27; cdr3_nt: TGTGCCAGCAGTCCCCCCGGGACAGGGTCTATCTACGAGCAGTACTTC; cdr3_aa: CASSPPGTGSIYEQYF
clone_size: once; d_call: NA; j_call: TRBJ2-7; v_call: TRBV19; cdr3_nt: TGTGCCAGTAGTATGGGCTCGTTCCCCTACGAGCAGTACTTC; cdr3_aa: CASSMGSFPYEQYF
clone_size: NA; d_call: TRBD1; j_call: TRBJ2-7; v_call: TRBV28; cdr3_nt: TGTGCCAGCAGTTTATCCTCGGGACAGCCCTACGAGCAGTACTTC; cdr3_aa: CASSLSSGQPYEQYF
clone_size: NA; d_call: NA; j_call: TRBJ1-5; v_call: TRBV30; cdr3_nt: TGTGCCTGGAGTGCTCTAGGGGGTTTGGGGGGGCAGCCCCAGCATTTT; cdr3_aa: CAWSALGGLGGQPQHF
clone_size: NA; d_call: TRBD2; j_call: TRBJ2-1; v_call: TRBV11-2; cdr3_nt: TGTGCCAGCAGCTGGATTTCCGGGACTAGCGGGGCCAATGAGCAGTTCTTC; cdr3_aa: CASSWISGTSGANEQFF
clone_size: NA; d_call: NA; j_call: TRBJ1-1; v_call: TRBV29-1; cdr3_nt: TGCAGCGTTGAAGACAGGGAGGCTGAAGCTTTCTTT; cdr3_aa: CSVEDREAEAFF
clone_size: NA; d_call: NA; j_call: TRBJ1-1; v_call: TRBV18; cdr3_nt: TGTGCCAGCTCGTCCGGTTTGAACACTGAAGCTTTCTTT; cdr3_aa: CASSSGLNTEAFF
clone_size: NA; d_call: TRBD2; j_call: TRBJ2-1; v_call: TRBV9; cdr3_nt: TGTGCCAGCAGCAGCGGGGGTAATGAGCAGTTCTTC; cdr3_aa: CASSSGGNEQFF
clone_size: NA; d_call: TRBD2; j_call: TRBJ2-7; v_call: TRBV2; cdr3_nt: TGTGCCAGCAGCGACGAACTGACTAGCGGGGGCTACGAGCAGTACTTC; cdr3_aa: CASSDELTSGGYEQYF
clone_size: NA; d_call: NA; j_call: TRBJ2-7; v_call: TRBV5-8; cdr3_nt: TGTGCCAGCAGCTTGGCGGGACAAGTCTACGAGCAGTACTTC; cdr3_aa: CASSLAGQVYEQYF
clone_size: NA; d_call: NA; j_call: TRBJ1-5; v_call: TRBV29-1; cdr3_nt: TGCAGCGTCTTTGAGGCTAATCAGCCCCAGCATTTT; cdr3_aa: CSVFEANQPQHF
clone_size: NA; d_call: TRBD2; j_call: TRBJ2-1; v_call: TRBV10-1; cdr3_nt: TGCGCCAGCAGTGTTTTTCCGGGACTAGAAATCAATGAGCAGTTCTTC; cdr3_aa: CASSVFPGLEINEQFF
clone_size: NA; d_call: NA; j_call: TRBJ1-5; v_call: TRBV4-1; cdr3_nt: TGCGCCAGCAGCCGAGGAGGGTTGCAGCCCCAGCATTTT; cdr3_aa: CASSRGGLQPQHF
clone_size: NA; d_call: TRBD1; j_call: TRBJ1-2; v_call: TRBV27; cdr3_nt: TGTGCCAGCAGTTTAAAAGGGGGCGCGGTATTAAACTATGGCTACACCTTC; cdr3_aa: CASSLKGGAVLNYGYTF
clone_size: NA; d_call: NA; j_call: TRBJ1-2; v_call: TRBV29-1; cdr3_nt: TGCAGCGTTGTCCAGGGGTCAGTCTATGGCTACACCTTC; cdr3_aa: CSVVQGSVYGYTF
clone_size: once; d_call: NA; j_call: TRBJ1-2; v_call: TRBV9; cdr3_nt: TGTGCCAGCAGCCCTCTAGGAGGTCAACTGGGCTATGGCTACACCTTC; cdr3_aa: CASSPLGGQLGYGYTF
clone_size: NA; d_call: NA; j_call: TRBJ2-1; v_call: TRBV28; cdr3_nt: TGTGCCAGCAGCCGTGCCAACAGGGCTCACAATGAGCAGTTCTTC; cdr3_aa: CASSRANRAHNEQFF
clone_size: NA; d_call: NA; j_call: TRBJ2-3; v_call: TRBV13; cdr3_nt: TGTGCCAGCAGCTACATTAGCACAGATACGCAGTATTTT; cdr3_aa: CASSYISTDTQYF
clone_size: NA; d_call: NA; j_call: TRBJ2-3; v_call: TRBV7-8; cdr3_nt: TGTGCCAGCAGACCGACAGCTAGCACAGATACGCAGTATTTT; cdr3_aa: CASRPTASTDTQYF
clone_size: NA; d_call: TRBD1; j_call: TRBJ2-1; v_call: TRBV11-1; cdr3_nt: TGTGCCAGCAGCAGAGAAGGGGGCTGGTTGCAGTTCTTC; cdr3_aa: CASSREGGWLQFF
clone_size: NA; d_call: NA; j_call: TRBJ1-2; v_call: TRBV2; cdr3_nt: TGTGCCAGCAGTGGAGAGGGAGGGGGGGGATATGGCTACACCTTC; cdr3_aa: CASSGEGGGGYGYTF
clone_size: NA; d_call: TRBD2; j_call: TRBJ2-7; v_call: TRBV4-1; cdr3_nt: TGCGCCAGCAGCCAAGGGGCGGGAGTGGGGTACGAGCAGTACTTC; cdr3_aa: CASSQGAGVGYEQYF
clone_size: NA; d_call: NA; j_call: TRBJ1-5; v_call: TRBV5-8; cdr3_nt: TGTGCCAGCAGCTTGGTTGGTTCTGCGGGCCGGCCCCAGCATTTT; cdr3_aa: CASSLVGSAGRPQHF
clone_size: once; d_call: NA; j_call: TRBJ2-7; v_call: TRBV25-1; cdr3_nt: TGTGCCAGCAGTGAGAGGCTCGGCAGGGCCGAGCAGTACTTC; cdr3_aa: CASSERLGRAEQYF
clone_size: NA; d_call: NA; j_call: TRBJ1-2; v_call: TRBV19; cdr3_nt: TGTGCCAGTAGTATAGAACGGTCCTATGGCTACACCTTC; cdr3_aa: CASSIERSYGYTF
clone_size: NA; d_call: NA; j_call: TRBJ1-3; v_call: TRBV5-4; cdr3_nt: TGTGCCAGCAGCCCCGGGGGTGCAGGATCTATCTCTGGAAACACCATATATTTT; cdr3_aa: CASSPGGAGSISGNTIYF
clone_size: NA; d_call: TRBD1; j_call: TRBJ1-2; v_call: TRBV28; cdr3_nt: TGTGCCAGCAGTTTAGGGACAGGGAGAAACTATGGCTACACCTTC; cdr3_aa: CASSLGTGRNYGYTF
clone_size: NA; d_call: TRBD1; j_call: TRBJ2-1; v_call: TRBV7-9; cdr3_nt: TGTGCCAGCAGCCCAGCAGGGGGCGATGAGCAGTTCTTC; cdr3_aa: CASSPAGGDEQFF
clone_size: NA; d_call: NA; j_call: TRBJ1-1; v_call: TRBV5-4; cdr3_nt: TGTGCCAGCAGCTTGCAGGCCTCGAACACTGAAGCTTTCTTT; cdr3_aa: CASSLQASNTEAFF
clone_size: NA; d_call: NA; j_call: TRBJ2-1; v_call: TRBV18; cdr3_nt: TGTGCCAGCTCAGGCTCAGTGATTTACAATGAGCAGTTCTTC; cdr3_aa: CASSGSVIYNEQFF
clone_size: NA; d_call: NA; j_call: TRBJ1-2; v_call: TRBV28; cdr3_nt: TGTGCCAGCAGTCCCCCGGGGGGGGAAAACTATGGCTACACCTTC; cdr3_aa: CASSPPGGENYGYTF
clone_size: NA; d_call: NA; j_call: TRBJ2-3; v_call: TRBV7-9; cdr3_nt: TGTGCCAGCCGGGACACAAGCACAGATACGCAGTATTTT; cdr3_aa: CASRDTSTDTQYF
clone_size: NA; d_call: TRBD1; j_call: TRBJ2-1; v_call: TRBV6-1; cdr3_nt: TGTGCCAGCAGTGATGGACAGGGCAATGAGCAGTTCTTC; cdr3_aa: CASSDGQGNEQFF
clone_size: NA; d_call: NA; j_call: TRBJ2-7; v_call: TRBV27; cdr3_nt: TGTGCCAGCGGCTGGGCGTCCTACGAGCAGTACTTC; cdr3_aa: CASGWASYEQYF
clone_size: NA; d_call: NA; j_call: TRBJ2-1; v_call: TRBV6-4; cdr3_nt: TGTGCCAGCAGTGTGGTCCTCGGGTATTCCTACAATGAGCAGTTCTTC; cdr3_aa: CASSVVLGYSYNEQFF
clone_size: NA; d_call: NA; j_call: TRBJ2-7; v_call: TRBV23-1; cdr3_nt: TGCGCCAGCAGTCAATCAGGTCGGGACACTTCTAGGTTC; cdr3_aa: CASSQSGRDTSRF
clone_size: NA; d_call: NA; j_call: TRBJ2-7; v_call: TRBV27; cdr3_nt: TGTGCCAGCAGCCGCAATCCGACACTAGGCTACGAGCAGTACTTC; cdr3_aa: CASSRNPTLGYEQYF
clone_size: NA; d_call: NA; j_call: TRBJ2-3; v_call: TRBV9; cdr3_nt: TGTGCCAGCAGCGTAGTAGGTAGCCTCACCTCAGATACGCAGTATTTT; cdr3_aa: CASSVVGSLTSDTQYF
clone_size: once; d_call: TRBD2; j_call: TRBJ2-7; v_call: TRBV7-9; cdr3_nt: TGTGCCAGCAGCGAGAGGGCTAGCGGGACTATGGGGGAGCAGTACTTC; cdr3_aa: CASSERASGTMGEQYF
clone_size: NA; d_call: NA; j_call: TRBJ1-5; v_call: TRBV5-5; cdr3_nt: TGTGCCAGCAGCTTGTTCGATCAGGGCAGCAATCAGCCCCAGCATTTT; cdr3_aa: CASSLFDQGSNQPQHF
clone_size: NA; d_call: NA; j_call: TRBJ1-2; v_call: TRBV27; cdr3_nt: TGTGCCAGCAGTTTATTTCTTCAGGGCCCTTGGACCTTC; cdr3_aa: CASSLFLQGPWTF
clone_size: NA; d_call: NA; j_call: TRBJ1-3; v_call: TRBV7-5; cdr3_nt: TGTGTCAGAAGCCCAGGGAAACAGGTGAGGAGAAACACCATATATTTT; cdr3_aa: CVRSPGKQVRRNTIYF
clone_size: few; d_call: NA; j_call: TRBJ1-4; v_call: TRBV29-1; cdr3_nt: TGCAGCGTTGGGTGGGAGAAAAAACTGTTTTTT; cdr3_aa: CSVGWEKKLFF